These 27 T cell receptor beta chains originate from one sample sequenced in a study of early T cells in non-severe SARS-CoV-2 infection. TCRdb reanalysed the 5' RACE reads using MiXCR and keeps one entry per CDR3 protein. The sample comprises approximately 50,000 distinct CDR3 sequences, approximately 12% of which are singletons, and about 2.7% rests with the top ten. The sequenced sample was whole blood, obtained at baseline. The receptor source for this set is an adult who was a healthcare worker with PCR-confirmed SARS-CoV-2 infection or an uninfected control (not recorded which).

This chain uses TRBV28 with TRBJ2-3, with 8 bases that match TRBD1. This CDR3 has 15 residues. V lost 1 base to trimming and J lost 4 bases; unmatched junction nucleotides: 4. Germline-derived CDR1 and CDR2 are MDHEN and SYDVKM. This CDR3 is CASSLFSGGADTQYF. CDR3 nucleotide sequence: TGTGCCAGCAGTTTATTTTCAGGGGGCGCAGATACGCAGTATTTT.

This clonotype has a handful of counts. The chain combines TRBV12-3 or TRBV12-4 with TRBJ2-3; D gene unclear. The CDR3 loop spans 15 amino acids. The ends were cut back, 5 bases at V and 2 bases at J, with 14 bases in the middle. This CDR3 is CASSPLQGYTDTQYF. CDR3 sequence (DNA): TGTGCCAGCAGTCCCCTCCAAGGTTACACAGATACGCAGTATTTT.

V usage is TRBV29-1 and J usage is TRBJ2-7; 8 bases map to TRBD1. V gave up 3 bases and J gave up 3 bases; unmatched junction bases: 4. This CDR3 has 13 residues. Germline CDR1 SQVTM, CDR2 ANQGSEA. The CDR3 nucleotides read TGCAGCGTTGAGTCAGGACAGGGCTACGAGCAGTACTTC. The encoded protein is CSVESGQGYEQYF.

This clonotype has just a few counts. The rearrangement uses TRBV2 and TRBJ1-2; TRBD1 might be the D (6 bases). The germline gives CDR1 SNHLY, CDR2 FYNNEI. This CDR3 has 11 residues. Trimming pared 4 bases from V and 8 bases from J, leaving 8 bases between. The CDR3 bases are TGTGCCAGCAGTGTGGGGGCCGGCTACACCTTC. It specifies CASSVGAGYTF.

This clonotype appeared a few times. This rearrangement joins TRBV6-6 to TRBJ2-5; 10 nucleotides line up with TRBD1. Germline assignment: CDR1 MNHNY and CDR2 SVGAGI (reference sequence). This CDR3 contains 15 residues. The J segment lost 3 bases and the V segment lost 6 bases, leaving 7 bases of the junction unmatched. The CDR3 spells CASREGGQGKETQYF. As DNA, the CDR3 is TGTGCCAGCAGGGAGGGGGGACAGGGGAAAGAGACCCAGTACTTC.

The V call is TRBV7-2, the J call TRBJ1-6, with 10 bases aligning to TRBD1. V shed 5 bases, J shed 13 bases, and the junction held 5 bases outside the gene matches. The germline gives CDR1 SGHTA, CDR2 FQGNSA. There are 13 residues in the CDR3. Here the CDR3 reads CASSAPGQGPLHF. CDR3 in DNA: TGTGCCAGCAGCGCCCCGGGACAGGGGCCCCTCCACTTT.

This clonotype is medium-sized by share. This chain joins TRBV3-1 and TRBJ1-1; D not certain. Germline V gives CDR1 LGHDT, CDR2 YNNKEL (reference sequence). Trimming removed 1 base at V and 5 bases at J, with 11 bases between. The CDR3 has 14 residues. The CDR3 DNA reads TGTGCCAGCAGCCAAGGTGATAAAATGACTGAAGCTTTCTTT. Translating gives CASSQGDKMTEAFF.

This clonotype has just a few counts. This chain joins TRBV7-9 and TRBJ2-3; no clear D. The ends were cut back, 5 bases at V and 2 bases at J, with 5 bases in the middle. This CDR3 region has 12 residues. Germline CDR1 is SEHNR and CDR2 is FQNEAQ (reference sequence). The chain's CDR3 is CASSATTDTQYF. Written as DNA, the CDR3 is TGTGCCAGCAGCGCCACCACAGATACGCAGTATTTT.

Ten or more counts support this clonotype. The genes are TRBV5-1 and TRBJ2-5, with TRBD1 matching over 7 bases. In germline, CDR1 is SGHRS, CDR2 YFSETQ. V gave up 4 bases and J gave up 5 bases; unmatched junction bases: 11. The CDR3 runs 15 residues. CDR3 sequence reads: CASSERQGSRETQYF. The CDR3 DNA reads TGCGCCAGCAGCGAAAGACAGGGTTCGCGTGAGACCCAGTACTTC.

The rearrangement joins TRBV28 to TRBJ2-3; TRBD1 matches at 8 bases. V shed 7 bases and J 11 bases; nucleotides not matched to a gene: 8. The CDR3 is made up of 12 amino acids. CDR1 and CDR2 from the germline V gene are MDHEN and SYDVKM. The DNA of the CDR3 is TGTGCCAGCACCAAACAGGGGGGCATGCAGTATTTT. Its protein is CASTKQGGMQYF.

The chain combines TRBV10-3 with TRBJ1-1, with D possibly matching TRBD1 (5 bases). Trimming took 11 bases from V and 3 from J, leaving 13 bases between them. The CDR3 is made up of 12 amino acids. CDR1 is ENHRY and CDR2 is SYGVKD in the germline V gene. CDR3 residues: CAARTGDTEAFF. CDR3 bases: TGTGCCGCCCGGACGGGGGACACTGAAGCTTTCTTT.

This chain uses TRBV5-1 with TRBJ2-3; 13 bases are a match to TRBD2. CDR1 and CDR2 (germline): SGHRS, YFSETQ. The CDR3 length is 16 residues. V shed 4 bases, J shed 4 bases, and the junction held 6 bases outside the gene matches. The CDR3 coding sequence is TGCGCCAGCAGCCCCGGACTAGCGGGAGTCGCAGATACGCAGTATTTT. It translates to CASSPGLAGVADTQYF.

In this sample, this clonotype turned up a few times. This sequence joins TRBV27 and TRBJ2-7; D may be TRBD1 (5 bases). The CDR3 contains 14 residues. Trimming removed 5 bases at V and 0 bases at J, with 11 bases between. The germline V gene encodes CDR1 MNHEY and CDR2 SMNVEV (reference sequence). The CDR3 loop is CASSLRQSSYEQYF. CDR3 sequence (DNA): TGTGCCAGCAGTCTAAGACAGAGCTCCTACGAGCAGTACTTC.

This clonotype was detected only a few times. This sequence joins TRBV3-1 and TRBJ1-5; D is unclear. Germline V gene lookup returns CDR1 LGHDT and CDR2 YNNKEL (reference sequence). CDR3 size: 15 residues. The V end was cut by 3 bases, the J end by 4 bases, with 13 bases between. The chain's CDR3 is CASSQDHSANQPQHF. CDR3 nucleotides: TGTGCCAGCAGCCAGGATCACAGCGCTAATCAGCCCCAGCATTTT.

This chain uses TRBV9 with TRBJ2-7; 8 bases are shared with TRBD2. The CDR3 is 15 residues long. With 4 bases clipped from V and 5 bases from J, the junction kept 11 bases outside the gene matches. CDR1 is SGDLS and CDR2 is YYNGEE in the germline V gene. This chain's CDR3 is CASSPTGTSFHEQYF. The CDR3 nucleotides read TGTGCCAGCAGCCCTACCGGGACTAGTTTCCACGAGCAGTACTTC. Combining the CDR3 with reference TRBV9 and TRBJ2-7 gives the whole variable domain DSGVTQTPKHLITATGQRVTLRCSPRSGDLSVYWYQQSLDQGLQFLIQYYNGEERAKGNILERFSAQQFPDLHSELNLSSLELGDSALYFCASSPTGTSFHEQYFGPGTRLTVT.

V usage is TRBV5-1 and J usage is TRBJ2-5; D not certain. The length of the CDR3 is 12 residues. The germline V gene encodes CDR1 SGHRS and CDR2 YFSETQ. The V and J ends lost 7 bases and 5 bases respectively, with 12 bases between them. The CDR3 DNA follows: TGCGCCAGCGCCGAGAGGATGGAGACCCAGTACTTC. Its protein product is CASAERMETQYF.

The chain combines TRBV7-9 with TRBJ2-2; D may correspond to TRBD1 or TRBD2 (5 bases each). CDR1 is SEHNR and CDR2 is FQNEAQ in the germline V gene (reference sequence). Trimming took off 6 bases at V and 6 bases at J, with 17 bases between the two ends. The CDR3 contains 15 residues. CDR3 sequence reads: CASSPIGAFPGELFF. CDR3 DNA: TGTGCCAGCAGTCCTATCGGGGCCTTTCCCGGGGAGCTGTTTTTT. The full variable domain, its missing parts supplied by reference TRBV7-9 and TRBJ2-2, is DTGVSQNPRHKITKRGQNVTFRCDPISEHNRLYWYRQTLGQGPEFLTYFQNEAQLEKSRLLSDRFSAERPKGSFSTLEIQRTEQGDSAMYLCASSPIGAFPGELFFGEGSRLTVL.

This clonotype has more than one count but fewer than ten. The chain joins TRBV4-3 to TRBJ2-2, with D hard to call. The germline V gene encodes CDR1 LGHNA and CDR2 YSLEER. This CDR3 has 14 residues. V dropped 0 bases and J dropped 5 bases, with 7 bases sitting between them. The CDR3 loop reads CASSQDILTGELFF. The CDR3 region has the DNA TGCGCCAGCAGCCAAGATATCCTGACCGGGGAGCTGTTTTTT.

In this sample, this clonotype turned up a few times. V gene TRBV12-3 or TRBV12-4 combines with J gene TRBJ1-4; TRBD1 agrees at 10 bases. The CDR3 spans 14 residues. V was pared by 5 bases and J by 8 bases, with 5 bases of the junction left unmatched. As DNA, the CDR3 is TGTGCCAGCAGTAGGACAGGGGGGGGAGAAAAACTGTTTTTT. It yields the protein CASSRTGGGEKLFF.

Ten or more counts support this clonotype. The chain employs TRBV12-3 or TRBV12-4 and TRBJ2-2; TRBD1 matches 8 bases. This CDR3 comprises 17 residues. V shed 4 bases and J 7 bases; nucleotides not matched to a gene: 14. The CDR3 protein is CASSSQRDRGLGGELFF. CDR3 bases: TGTGCCAGCAGTTCGCAGAGAGACAGGGGTTTGGGCGGGGAGCTGTTTTTT.

In its sample, this clonotype was seen a few times. V and J are TRBV5-1 and TRBJ1-1; maybe TRBD1 (5 bases). Germline values: CDR1 SGHRS, CDR2 YFSETQ. Trimming removed 1 base at V and 1 base at J, with 11 bases between. This CDR3 is 15 amino acids long. CDR3 nucleotide sequence: TGCGCCAGCAGCTTGTTTTGGACAAAGAACACTGAAGCTTTCTTT. This sequence encodes CASSLFWTKNTEAFF. Filled out from reference TRBV5-1 and TRBJ1-1, the complete variable domain reads KAGVTQTPRYLIKTRGQQVTLSCSPISGHRSVSWYQQTPGQGLQFLFEYFSETQRNKGNFPGRFSGRQFSNSRSEMNVSTLELGDSALYLCASSLFWTKNTEAFFGQGTRLTVV.

This clonotype was observed a few times. The genes are TRBV12-3 or TRBV12-4 and TRBJ2-6, with no clear D. CDR3 size: 14 residues. V was shortened by 5 bases and J by 4 bases, with 9 bases between the two germline ends. The CDR3 DNA sequence: TGTGCCAGCAGTCCTTTTGCGGGGGCCAACGTCCTGACTTTC. It is translated as CASSPFAGANVLTF.

This clonotype was seen a few times. The genes are TRBV20-1 and TRBJ1-3; D is perhaps TRBD1 (5 bases). The germline gives CDR1 DFQATT, CDR2 SNEGSKA (reference sequence). V lost 6 bases and J 0 bases, leaving 15 bases between the germline ends. The CDR3 is 15 residues long. The CDR3 sequence is CSAPPPGRSGNTIYF. As DNA, the CDR3 is TGCAGTGCCCCACCCCCGGGACGCTCTGGAAACACCATATATTTT.

CDR3 DNA: TGCGCCAGCAGTGAGTCGGGACTAGCAGTCGGCACAGATACGCAGTATTTT. It specifies CASSESGLAVGTDTQYF. This chain connects TRBV10-1 to TRBJ2-3, with TRBD2 identical over 9 bases. Per the germline V gene, CDR1 is WNHNN and CDR2 is SYGVQD (reference sequence). The CDR3 totals 17 residues. J was trimmed by 1 base and V by 0 bases; bases with no gene match: 5.

This clonotype was found a few times. CDR3 DNA: TGTGCCAGCAGTTACTCGTTCGGGAGGTCCCAAATTTACGAGCAGTACTTC. Protein product: CASSYSFGRSQIYEQYF. This chain connects TRBV6-2 or TRBV6-3 to TRBJ2-7; TRBD2 matches at 7 bases. The CDR3 length is 17 residues. CDR1 is MNHEY and CDR2 is SVGEGT in the germline V gene. After removal of 0 bases from V and 4 bases from J, the junction contained 12 bases not matched to a gene.

This clonotype has at least ten counts. The chain carries TRBV24-1 and TRBJ2-3; 10 bases line up with TRBD1. Germline V gene data show CDR1 as KGHDR and CDR2 as SFDVKD. With 4 bases clipped from V and 4 bases from J, the junction kept 4 bases outside the gene matches. The CDR3 length is 15 residues. CDR3 nucleotide sequence: TGTGCCACCAGTGAGGACAGGGGGAGGTCAGATACGCAGTATTTT. It codes for CATSEDRGRSDTQYF.

This clonotype occurred many times. The chain combines TRBV7-9 with TRBJ2-3, with 7 bases fitting TRBD2. Per the germline V gene, CDR1 is SEHNR and CDR2 is FQNEAQ (reference sequence). The V gene end was trimmed by 8 bases and the J gene end by 6 bases; junction bases not matched to a gene: 8. There are 13 residues in the CDR3. The CDR3: CASAFGRTDTQYF. CDR3 in DNA: TGTGCCAGCGCATTCGGGAGGACTGATACGCAGTATTTT.